Listed below are T cell receptor beta chains from one sample, sequenced in a study of blood T cell repertoires in COVID-19. Assay: immunoSEQ multiplex PCR; the TCRdb copy retains only in-frame clones and omits some. The repertoire holds roughly 120,000 clones, with 82% as singletons. The source material was peripheral blood. Receptors originate from a human donor in a cohort sampled during active COVID-19. Both conserved end residues are part of each CDR3. A D gene is named only where the DNA matches it firmly. Rows give clone size only sometimes, using once, few, many, or a class for an expanded clone.

abundance,len,d_gene,v_gene,j_gene,CDR3aa,CDR3nt
.,15,.,TRBV7-9,TRBJ1-4,CASSLGAGLREKLFF,TGTGCCAGCAGCTTAGGAGCAGGGTTACGAGAAAAACTGTTTTTT
.,12,.,TRBV5-1,TRBJ1-1,CASSTGNTEAFF,TGCGCCAGCAGCACGGGGAACACTGAAGCTTTCTTT
.,18,TRBD2,TRBV7-8,TRBJ2-2,CASSTRLAGGPNTGELFF,TGTGCCAGCAGCACAAGACTAGCGGGGGGTCCGAACACCGGGGAGCTGTTTTTT
once,16,TRBD1,TRBV7-9,TRBJ2-5,CASSLGQGVDRETQYF,TGTGCCAGCAGCTTGGGACAGGGGGTTGATCGGGAGACCCAGTACTTC
.,14,TRBD1,TRBV2,TRBJ1-1,CASRGTGVNTEAFF,TGTGCCAGCAGGGGGACAGGGGTTAACACTGAAGCTTTCTTT
.,13,.,TRBV7-2,TRBJ2-7,CASSFQRFYEQYF,TGTGCCAGCAGCTTCCAGAGGTTCTACGAGCAGTACTTC
.,14,TRBD2,TRBV7-2,TRBJ2-5,CASRPTSGRETQYF,TGTGCCAGCAGACCTACTAGCGGCCGGGAGACCCAGTACTTC
.,14,.,TRBV2,TRBJ2-1,CASSVYQSRGEQFF,TGTGCCAGCAGTGTTTATCAGAGCCGAGGTGAGCAGTTCTTC
.,15,TRBD2,TRBV6-4,TRBJ2-1,CASSHSGGPYNEQFF,TGTGCCAGCAGCCATAGCGGGGGGCCCTACAATGAGCAGTTCTTC
.,14,TRBD2,TRBV2,TRBJ2-1,CASGTSGENNEQFF,TGTGCCAGCGGGACTAGCGGGGAGAACAATGAGCAGTTCTTC
.,15,TRBD1,TRBV24-1,TRBJ2-2,CATSDFYRGTGELFF,TGTGCCACCAGTGATTTCTACAGGGGCACCGGGGAGCTGTTTTTT
few,14,TRBD1,TRBV28,TRBJ1-2,CASAPGQRYYGYTF,TGTGCCAGCGCCCCGGGACAGCGCTACTATGGCTACACCTTC
.,18,TRBD2,TRBV11-2,TRBJ2-1,CASSLVAPLGTSSDRQFF,TGTGCCAGCAGCTTAGTTGCCCCCCTCGGGACTAGCTCGGATCGGCAGTTCTTC
once,16,TRBD1,TRBV3-1/TRBV3-2,TRBJ2-5,CASRPTGTGHQETQYF,TGTGCCAGCAGACCAACCGGGACAGGGCACCAAGAGACCCAGTACTTC
few,16,TRBD1,TRBV28,TRBJ1-3,CASSSGQVISGNTIYF,TGTGCCAGCAGTTCGGGACAGGTCATCTCTGGAAACACCATATATTTT
.,20,TRBD2,TRBV10-3,TRBJ2-7,CAISGAGGTSPRGGPREQYF,TGTGCCATCAGTGGGGCGGGGGGCACGAGCCCCCGCGGGGGCCCCCGGGAGCAGTACTTC
.,16,.,TRBV7-2,TRBJ1-6,CASSLRAGTGNSPLHF,TGTGCCAGCAGCTTACGGGCGGGGACTGGTAATTCACCCCTCCACTTT
.,16,.,TRBV7-2,TRBJ2-1,CASSLGLIHLYNEQFF,TGTGCCAGCAGCTTAGGGTTGATACACCTCTACAATGAGCAGTTCTTC
.,14,TRBD2,TRBV3-1/TRBV3-2,TRBJ2-3,CASRPSGITDTQYF,TGTGCCAGCAGGCCTAGCGGAATAACAGATACGCAGTATTTT
few,14,.,TRBV27,TRBJ1-5,CASSPQTGDQPQHF,TGTGCCAGCAGTCCCCAGACGGGGGATCAGCCCCAGCATTTT
.,16,TRBD1,TRBV6-6,TRBJ1-2,CASSLDREAANYGYTF,TGTGCCAGCAGCCTGGACAGGGAGGCGGCTAACTATGGCTACACCTTC
.,15,TRBD2,TRBV7-9,TRBJ2-1,CASSFSGGAYNEQFF,TGTGCCAGCAGCTTTAGCGGGGGAGCCTACAATGAGCAGTTCTTC
.,14,.,TRBV28,TRBJ2-5,CASSPHSGTRPMYF,TGTGCCAGCAGTCCTCACAGCGGCACAAGGCCGATGTACTTC
.,13,.,TRBV6-4,TRBJ2-5,CASSDEQGETQYF,TGTGCCAGCAGTGACGAGCAGGGAGAGACCCAGTACTTC
.,16,.,TRBV3-1/TRBV3-2,TRBJ2-4,CASSPLGQGAKNIQYF,TGTGCCAGCAGCCCCCTGGGGCAAGGGGCCAAAAACATTCAGTACTTC
.,17,TRBD2,TRBV4-3,TRBJ2-5,CASSQSGTSGGKETQYF,TGCGCCAGCAGCCAGTCCGGGACTAGCGGGGGCAAAGAGACCCAGTACTTC
.,11,.,TRBV2,TRBJ2-3,CASIRRDTQYF,TGTGCCAGCATCCGCCGGGATACGCAGTATTTT
once,13,TRBD1,TRBV6-5,TRBJ2-5,CASRTGILETQYF,TGTGCCAGCAGGACAGGGATATTAGAGACCCAGTACTTC
.,16,TRBD2,TRBV5-1,TRBJ2-3,CASRPGLAGVTDTQYF,TGCGCCAGCAGACCGGGACTAGCGGGGGTCACAGATACGCAGTATTTT
.,16,TRBD2,TRBV5-8,TRBJ2-3,CASSLGSGGATDTQYF,TGTGCCAGCAGCTTGGGGAGCGGGGGGGCCACAGATACGCAGTATTTT
once,16,.,TRBV28,TRBJ2-3,CASSLVGGGGTDTQYF,TGTGCCAGCAGTTTAGTCGGCGGGGGCGGGACAGATACGCAGTATTTT
.,13,TRBD1,TRBV6-1,TRBJ2-7,CASSEGRGSEQYF,TGTGCCAGCAGTGAGGGCAGGGGGAGCGAGCAGTACTTC
.,13,.,TRBV18,TRBJ2-1,CASSNRAGDEQFF,TGTGCCAGCTCGAATCGGGCGGGTGATGAGCAGTTCTTC
.,19,.,TRBV13,TRBJ2-3,CASSLVASAVALSTDTQYF,TGTGCCAGCAGCTTAGTAGCTAGCGCCGTCGCCCTTAGCACAGATACGCAGTATTTT
.,15,.,TRBV18,TRBJ1-5,CASSPNQVSNQPQHF,TGTGCCAGCTCACCCAACCAGGTTAGCAATCAGCCCCAGCATTTT
.,12,.,TRBV25-1,TRBJ2-1,CASSEGRNEQFF,TGTGCCAGCAGTGAGGGGAGGAATGAGCAGTTCTTC